This is a list of T cell receptor beta chains from one sample in a study of blood T cell repertoires in COVID-19. Here immunoSEQ multiplex PCR was the method, and the copy in TCRdb shows in-frame clones only, minus some. The data contain about 150,000 clones, under 95% of them seen just once; the ten biggest clones take up roughly 0.51%. Source material: peripheral blood. The receptors were sampled from a man aged 45 to 65 with acute or convalescent COVID-19. The CDR3 runs from the conserved cysteine through the conserved F or W. The order of the fields is J gene, CDR3 length, clone size, D gene, V gene, CDR3 protein, CDR3 DNA. The D gene is left open where the match is weak. Size tells how often a clone was seen (once, few, many) or the class of an expanded clone, and some rows leave it out.

TRBJ1-2,16,NA,TRBD1,TRBV19,CASSIRFGQGIYGYTF,TGTGCCAGTAGTATTAGGTTCGGACAGGGGATCTATGGCTACACCTTC
TRBJ2-1,13,NA,NA,TRBV19,CASSIVGNNEQFF,TGTGCCAGTAGTATCGTCGGTAACAATGAGCAGTTCTTC
TRBJ1-1,16,NA,TRBD1,TRBV5-6,CASSLPRDRRGTEAFF,TGTGCCAGCAGCTTGCCCCGGGACAGGCGGGGCACTGAAGCTTTCTTT
TRBJ2-2,15,once,TRBD1,TRBV18,CASSPGTGGTGELFF,TGTGCCAGCTCACCGGGAACAGGGGGCACCGGGGAGCTGTTTTTT
TRBJ2-7,13,NA,NA,TRBV7-9,CASSPISVGEQYF,TGTGCCAGCAGCCCCATTAGCGTTGGCGAGCAGTACTTC
TRBJ2-2,15,NA,NA,TRBV7-2,CASSPTGQNTGELFF,TGTGCCAGCAGCCCAACGGGACAGAACACCGGGGAGCTGTTTTTT
TRBJ2-3,15,NA,NA,TRBV7-3,CASSLSWGDTDTQYF,TGTGCCAGCAGCCTCTCTTGGGGGGACACAGATACGCAGTATTTT
TRBJ1-2,15,NA,NA,TRBV6-5,CASRYLDRSNYGYTF,TGTGCCAGCAGATACCTCGACAGGTCTAACTATGGCTACACCTTC
TRBJ2-5,17,NA,TRBD2,TRBV13,CASSRRLLAGGRETQYF,TGTGCCAGCAGTCGTCGGCTACTAGCGGGGGGCCGGGAGACCCAGTACTTC
TRBJ1-3,16,once,NA,TRBV3-1/TRBV3-2,CASSPGGGRSGNTIYF,TGTGCCAGCAGCCCGGGGGGGGGACGCTCTGGAAACACCATATATTTT
TRBJ2-5,16,NA,TRBD2,TRBV5-1,CASSSRLAGPQETQYF,TGCGCCAGCAGCTCTCGACTAGCGGGACCCCAAGAGACCCAGTACTTC
TRBJ1-4,13,medium-sized,NA,TRBV5-6,CASSLILDEKLFF,TGTGCCAGCAGCTTGATATTAGATGAAAAACTGTTTTTT
TRBJ1-5,13,NA,NA,TRBV18,CASSPADNQPQHF,TGTGCCAGCTCACCGGCAGACAATCAGCCCCAGCATTTT
TRBJ2-2,18,NA,TRBD1,TRBV19,CASSQLGTGAIYTGELFF,TGTGCCAGTAGCCAACTTGGGACAGGGGCTATTTACACCGGGGAGCTGTTTTTT
TRBJ1-1,12,NA,NA,TRBV5-1,CASSSGQVEAFF,TGCGCCAGCAGCTCCGGACAAGTTGAAGCTTTCTTT
TRBJ1-1,13,NA,NA,TRBV2,CASRYRDNTEAFF,TGTGCCAGCAGATACAGGGATAACACTGAAGCTTTCTTT
TRBJ1-5,13,NA,TRBD1,TRBV15,CATSRQGDQPQHF,TGTGCCACCAGCAGACAGGGGGATCAGCCCCAGCATTTT
TRBJ1-2,14,NA,NA,TRBV14,CASSRRPGVSGYTF,TGTGCCAGCAGCCGCCGCCCAGGGGTTTCTGGCTACACCTTC
TRBJ2-1,11,NA,TRBD1,TRBV2,CASNPGQGQFF,TGTGCCAGCAACCCGGGACAGGGGCAGTTCTTC
TRBJ1-3,15,NA,NA,TRBV7-8,CASSLAQGSGNTIYF,TGTGCCAGCAGCTTAGCTCAGGGTTCTGGAAACACCATATATTTT
TRBJ2-7,13,once,NA,TRBV5-4,CASSVNRPSEQYF,TGTGCCAGCAGCGTCAACAGGCCCTCTGAGCAGTACTTC
TRBJ1-3,14,NA,NA,TRBV3-1/TRBV3-2,CASSVTHSGNTIYF,TGTGCCAGCAGCGTGACACACTCTGGAAACACCATATATTTT
TRBJ2-1,14,NA,TRBD2,TRBV15,CATRPSGGAGEQFF,TGTGCCACCCGACCCAGCGGGGGGGCCGGTGAGCAGTTCTTC
TRBJ2-3,16,NA,TRBD2,TRBV9,CASSGIAGGPGDTQYF,TGTGCCAGCAGCGGAATAGCGGGGGGGCCGGGAGATACGCAGTATTTT
TRBJ2-2,19,NA,TRBD2,TRBV7-9,CASSLWAGAAFTNTGELFF,TGTGCCAGCAGCTTATGGGCGGGAGCCGCTTTTACGAACACCGGGGAGCTGTTTTTT
TRBJ1-1,14,NA,NA,TRBV2,CASSPQSRGTEAFF,TGTGCCAGCAGTCCCCAAAGTAGGGGCACTGAAGCTTTCTTT
TRBJ1-5,12,NA,NA,TRBV6-5,CASTLDYRPQHF,TGTGCCAGCACTCTGGACTATCGGCCCCAGCATTTT
TRBJ1-2,15,NA,TRBD1,TRBV6-5,CASRPLRDREYGYTF,TGTGCCAGCAGGCCTCTGAGGGACAGGGAATATGGCTACACCTTC
TRBJ1-1,13,NA,NA,TRBV7-2,CASKEGMNTEAFF,TGTGCCAGCAAGGAGGGGATGAACACTGAAGCTTTCTTT
TRBJ2-7,15,NA,TRBD2,TRBV4-2,CASSPSTSGGYEQYF,TGTGCCAGCAGCCCTTCGACTAGCGGAGGCTACGAGCAGTACTTC
TRBJ2-4,15,once,NA,TRBV9,CASSVAGALGNIQYF,TGTGCCAGCAGCGTAGCAGGGGCCCTGGGAAACATTCAGTACTTC
TRBJ2-2,16,NA,TRBD1,TRBV7-3,CASSPPGTGNNGELFF,TGTGCCAGCAGCCCCCCGGGGACAGGGAACAACGGGGAGCTGTTTTTT
TRBJ1-2,13,NA,NA,TRBV3-1/TRBV3-2,CASSQRQRYGYTF,TGTGCCAGCAGCCAACGACAGCGTTATGGCTACACCTTC
TRBJ1-4,14,NA,NA,TRBV28,CASSLLDTWEKLFF,TGTGCCAGCAGTTTATTGGACACATGGGAAAAACTGTTTTTT
TRBJ2-5,14,NA,NA,TRBV28,CASSPPSPGETQYF,TGTGCCAGCAGTCCCCCTAGCCCCGGAGAGACCCAGTACTTC
TRBJ2-3,14,NA,NA,TRBV5-1,CASSSNRGTDTQYF,TGCGCCAGCAGCTCCAACCGGGGAACAGATACGCAGTATTTT
TRBJ1-2,16,once,NA,TRBV5-1,CASSPAVRTANYGYTF,TGCGCCAGCAGCCCGGCTGTCCGGACAGCGAACTATGGCTACACCTTC
TRBJ1-1,13,NA,TRBD1,TRBV6-5,CASSYLQGNEAFF,TGTGCCAGCAGTTACCTACAGGGGAATGAAGCTTTCTTT
TRBJ1-1,17,NA,TRBD1,TRBV5-1,CASSPTGLATSNTEAFF,TGCGCCAGCAGCCCGACAGGGTTGGCGACAAGTAACACTGAAGCTTTCTTT
TRBJ1-1,12,NA,NA,TRBV28,CASRGGNTEAFF,TGTGCCAGCAGAGGGGGGAACACTGAAGCTTTCTTT
TRBJ1-6,16,NA,TRBD1,TRBV7-9,CASSPSGTGSNSPLHF,TGTGCCAGCAGCCCTTCCGGGACAGGGAGTAATTCACCCCTCCACTTT
TRBJ1-2,14,NA,NA,TRBV11-2,CASSLGPAGLSCTF,TGTGCCAGCAGCTTAGGGCCCGCCGGACTGAGTTGCACCTTC
TRBJ2-7,18,NA,TRBD2,TRBV28,CASSFFTWTSGNRYEQYF,TGTGCCAGCAGTTTTTTTACGTGGACTAGCGGGAATCGCTACGAGCAGTACTTC
TRBJ1-1,15,NA,TRBD1,TRBV4-1,CASSRGDRADTEAFF,TGCGCCAGCAGCCGGGGGGACAGGGCTGACACTGAAGCTTTCTTT
TRBJ2-1,14,NA,NA,TRBV28,CASSLRQYYNEQFF,TGTGCCAGCAGTTTGAGACAGTACTACAATGAGCAGTTCTTC
TRBJ1-4,15,NA,TRBD1,TRBV28,CASRELGTGDEKLFF,TGTGCCAGCAGAGAATTAGGGACAGGGGACGAAAAACTGTTTTTT
TRBJ2-1,15,NA,NA,TRBV7-5,CVRSIRAGAYNEQFF,TGTGTCAGAAGCATCCGTGCCGGGGCCTACAATGAGCAGTTCTTC
TRBJ1-4,14,once,NA,TRBV19,CASSLRVANEKLFF,TGTGCCAGTAGCCTCAGGGTTGCTAATGAAAAACTGTTTTTT
TRBJ1-4,15,NA,NA,TRBV4-2,CASSQEGGAREKLFF,TGTGCCAGCAGCCAAGAGGGCGGGGCAAGGGAAAAACTGTTTTTT
TRBJ1-2,14,NA,NA,TRBV28,CASSLSVRHYGYTF,TGTGCCAGCAGTTTATCAGTACGCCACTATGGCTACACCTTC
TRBJ2-1,16,NA,TRBD2,TRBV3-1/TRBV3-2,CASSLRGTSGSGEQFF,TGTGCCAGCAGCCTACGAGGGACTAGCGGGAGTGGTGAGCAGTTCTTC
TRBJ1-1,15,NA,NA,TRBV4-2,CASSQDYSINTEAFF,TGTGCCAGCAGCCAAGATTACTCCATTAACACTGAAGCTTTCTTT
TRBJ2-2,13,NA,NA,TRBV11-1,CASSLVDTGELFF,TGTGCCAGCAGCTTAGTAGACACCGGGGAGCTGTTTTTT
TRBJ1-5,17,NA,NA,TRBV12-1,CASSVIGETGGNQPQHF,TGTGCCAGCAGCGTCATCGGTGAGACAGGTGGCAATCAGCCCCAGCATTTT